This entry lists 22 T cell receptor beta chains sequenced from one sample in a study of T-cell memory formation after mild COVID-19. TCRdb reanalysed the 5' RACE reads using MiXCR and keeps one entry per CDR3 protein. The sample contains hundreds of thousands of distinct CDR3 sequences, about 20% of which appear only once. The sequenced material came from PBMCs or a T cell subset sorted from them (not recorded which). These receptors were obtained from an adult woman who had mild COVID-19 (a few samples of this study predate the infection). Cell type and time point are not known.

This clonotype was detected a few times. This chain links TRBV3-1 with TRBJ2-3; no definite D call. Germline values: CDR1 LGHDT, CDR2 YNNKEL (reference sequence). Trimming pared 1 base from V and 4 bases from J, leaving 12 bases between. There are 15 residues in the CDR3. The DNA for the CDR3 is TGTGCCAGCAGCCAAGCCCAAATTATGGCAGATACGCAGTATTTT. It translates to CASSQAQIMADTQYF.

This clonotype has more than one count but fewer than ten. This chain links TRBV3-1 with TRBJ1-1, with unresolved D. The CDR3 is 13 residues long. The germline CDR1 and CDR2 sequences are LGHDT and YNNKEL (reference sequence). The germline V and J ends were trimmed by 4 bases and 5 bases, with 11 bases remaining between them. CDR3 in amino acids: CASSRYMETEAFF. CDR3 DNA sequence: TGTGCCAGCAGCCGTTATATGGAAACTGAAGCTTTCTTT. Based on the CDR3 plus reference TRBV3-1 and TRBJ1-1, the full variable domain is DTAVSQTPKYLVTQMGNDKSIKCEQNLGHDTMYWYKQDSKKFLKIMFSYNNKELIINETVPNRFSPKSPDKAHLNLHINSLELGDSAVYFCASSRYMETEAFFGQGTRLTVV.

This chain joins TRBV12-3 or TRBV12-4 and TRBJ2-7; D is tentatively TRBD1 or TRBD2 (5 bases each). The CDR3 is 13 amino acids. V was pared by 6 bases and J by 4 bases, with 13 bases between. CDR3: CASSGTLEYEQYF. In DNA form, the CDR3 reads TGTGCCAGCAGCGGGACCCTGGAGTACGAGCAGTACTTC.

This clonotype was seen many times. V and J are TRBV7-3 and TRBJ1-5; possibly TRBD1 for D (6 bases). Trimming shortened V by 6 bases and J by 3 bases, and 9 bases separated the two germline ends. The CDR3 contains 13 residues. Germline V gene lookup returns CDR1 SGHTA and CDR2 FQGTGA. The CDR3 reads CASSQGINQPQHF. For the CDR3, the DNA is TGTGCCAGCAGTCAGGGGATCAATCAGCCCCAGCATTTT.

This clonotype was observed a handful of times. V is TRBV9 and J is TRBJ2-2; D tentatively reads TRBD1 or TRBD2 (5 bases each). CDR3 size: 17 residues. Looked up from germline, CDR1 is SGDLS and CDR2 is YYNGEE. V lost 2 bases and J 6 bases, leaving 20 bases between the germline ends. CDR3 amino acids: CASSVSRDGGSAGELFF. CDR3 DNA: TGTGCCAGCAGCGTTTCCCGGGACGGCGGAAGCGCCGGGGAGCTGTTTTTT.

In this sample, this clonotype turned up a few times. The CDR3 protein is CSARSPLVPEAFF. Written as DNA, the CDR3 is TGCAGTGCTAGATCCCCCCTCGTCCCTGAAGCTTTCTTT. The chain is built from TRBV20-1 and TRBJ1-1; D is unclear. Germline-derived CDR1 and CDR2 are DFQATT and SNEGSKA (reference sequence). The V end was cut by 2 bases, the J end by 6 bases, with 13 bases between. The CDR3 has 13 residues.

In this sample, this clonotype turned up a few times. This chain links TRBV20-1 with TRBJ2-7; no definite D call. The germline V gene encodes CDR1 DFQATT and CDR2 SNEGSKA (reference sequence). The germline V and J ends were trimmed by 0 bases and 2 bases, with 14 bases remaining between them. The CDR3 is 15 residues long. CDR3 protein: CSARDPSAWTYEQYF. CDR3 nucleotides: TGCAGTGCTAGAGATCCGTCGGCGTGGACCTACGAGCAGTACTTC.

In its sample, this clonotype was seen a few times. This chain uses TRBV24-1 with TRBJ2-3; 10 bases line up with TRBD2. This CDR3 region has 16 residues. Trimming at V came to 3 bases and at J to 3 bases, leaving 5 bases not matched to a gene. Germline CDR1 is KGHDR and CDR2 is SFDVKD. Here the CDR3 reads CATSDIAGGGTDTQYF. The CDR3 DNA sequence: TGTGCCACCAGTGATATAGCGGGAGGAGGGACAGATACGCAGTATTTT.

The V and J genes are TRBV12-3 or TRBV12-4 and TRBJ1-5; D not certain. CDR3 size: 15 residues. V was clipped by 5 bases and J by 7 bases, with 18 bases between them. The CDR3, as DNA: TGTGCCAGCAGTCATGGAAGTAGAGCTTGGCAGCCCCAGCATTTT. This sequence encodes CASSHGSRAWQPQHF.

The table lists this clonotype with a few counts. The chain recombines TRBV5-1 with TRBJ1-3; TRBD1 matches 7 bases. V lost 3 bases, J lost 8 bases, and 8 bases stayed unmatched. This CDR3 contains 14 residues. Germline V CDR1 and CDR2: SGHRS, YFSETQ. The CDR3 DNA reads TGCGCCAGCAGCTCACAGGGGTTAAGAGACACCATATATTTT. Residues: CASSSQGLRDTIYF.

The chain couples TRBV4-2 to TRBJ2-7, with a tentative D call TRBD2 (6 bases). The CDR3 loop spans 16 amino acids. The ends were cut back, 0 bases at V and 1 base at J, with 13 bases in the middle. CDR1 is LGHNA, CDR2 YNFKEQ, per germline. The CDR3 DNA is TGTGCCAGCAGCCAAGACGTGGGGACTCAATCCTACGAGCAGTACTTC. Translation: CASSQDVGTQSYEQYF.

This chain uses TRBV6-6 with TRBJ2-4; tentatively, D is TRBD1 (7 bases). The CDR3 has 14 residues. V lost 0 bases, J lost 7 bases, and 10 bases lay in between. Germline CDR1 and CDR2: MNHNY and SVGAGI (reference sequence). The DNA of the CDR3 is TGTGCCAGCAGTTACTCGACAGGGAGGAACATTCAGTACTTC. This gives the protein CASSYSTGRNIQYF.

This clonotype was seen a handful of times. The J gene is TRBJ1-2, the V gene TRBV7-8, with TRBD1 identical over 8 bases. Germline V CDR1 and CDR2: SGHVS, FQNEAQ. The CDR3 is 15 residues long. The V gene end was trimmed by 4 bases and the J gene end by 4 bases; junction bases not matched to a gene: 8. In DNA form, the CDR3 reads TGTGCCAGCAGCTCGTCAGGGGGCTCAACCTATGGCTACACCTTC. Translating it yields CASSSSGGSTYGYTF.

This clonotype was picked up a small number of times. This chain links TRBV15 with TRBJ2-7; D gene uncertain. This CDR3 contains 12 residues. The V gene lost 1 base and the J gene lost 5 bases, with 6 bases spanning the gap. Germline V gene lookup returns CDR1 LNHNV and CDR2 YYDKDF (reference sequence). CDR3 in DNA: TGTGCCACCAGCAGAGGGATCGACGAGCAGTACTTC. This translates into CATSRGIDEQYF.

The rearrangement joins TRBV25-1 to TRBJ2-5; 8 positions agree with TRBD2. Germline assignment: CDR1 MGHDK and CDR2 SYGVNS. This CDR3 is built from 16 residues. V gave up 3 bases and J gave up 3 bases; unmatched junction bases: 9. The CDR3 protein is CASSDNSRGGKETQYF. The CDR3 DNA is TGTGCCAGCAGTGATAACAGCCGCGGGGGGAAAGAGACCCAGTACTTC.

This chain connects TRBV5-1 to TRBJ1-1, with 8 bases matching TRBD1. The CDR3 is 14 amino acids. Per germline, CDR1 SGHRS and CDR2 YFSETQ. J lost 1 base, V lost 4 bases, and 3 bases had no gene match. CDR3 nucleotides: TGCGCCAGCAGCCAGGACAGGGCGAACACTGAAGCTTTCTTT. Protein: CASSQDRANTEAFF.

This chain uses TRBV18 with TRBJ2-3; the match to TRBD2 covers 8 bases. The CDR3 loop spans 15 amino acids. V shed 6 bases, J shed 2 bases, and the junction held 7 bases outside the gene matches. Per germline, CDR1 KGHSH and CDR2 LQKENI. CDR3: CASSHRTSNTDTQYF. The DNA of the CDR3 is TGTGCCAGCTCTCACAGGACTAGCAACACAGATACGCAGTATTTT.

This chain uses TRBV20-1 with TRBJ2-1; TRBD2 matches at 7 bases. The CDR3 runs to 15 residues. Trimming at V came to 1 base and at J to 3 bases, leaving 6 bases not matched to a gene. Germline lookup yields CDR1 DFQATT and CDR2 SNEGSKA (reference sequence). The CDR3 sequence is CSARVIGRHYNEQFF. CDR3 in DNA: TGCAGTGCTAGAGTGATCGGGAGGCACTACAATGAGCAGTTCTTC.

The CDR3 reads CASSQVDYGYTF. The CDR3, as DNA: TGTGCCAGCAGCCAAGTTGACTATGGCTACACCTTC. The chain joins TRBV3-2 to TRBJ1-2. TRBV3-2 is described as a pseudogene. This CDR3 comprises 12 residues.

The chain links TRBV12-3 or TRBV12-4 to TRBJ2-3; D is undetermined. The CDR3 is made up of 15 amino acids. Trimming took 6 bases from V and 1 from J, leaving 14 bases between them. The CDR3 loop is CASRSQVGGTDTQYF. CDR3 in DNA: TGTGCCAGCAGGTCCCAGGTAGGCGGCACAGATACGCAGTATTTT.

The chain links TRBV6-1 to TRBJ1-1; tentative D call: TRBD1 (5 bases). Trimming removed 6 bases from V and 1 base from J, with 12 bases in between. Germline V gene data show CDR1 as MNHNS and CDR2 as SASEGT. The CDR3 sequence is 14 residues long. The CDR3 DNA is TGTGCCAGCAGAGAACAGACAGCGAACACTGAAGCTTTCTTT. It encodes CASREQTANTEAFF.

This chain joins TRBV4-3 and TRBJ2-1, with 13 positions matching TRBD2. CDR3 length: 17 residues. Germline V gene data show CDR1 as LGHNA and CDR2 as YSLEER. Losses at the gene ends were 2 bases for V and 5 bases for J; bases not matched to a gene: 6. CDR3 in amino acids: CASSQWTGTSGDNEQFF. CDR3 DNA: TGCGCCAGCAGCCAATGGACGGGGACTAGCGGGGACAATGAGCAGTTCTTC.